This note documents a single TCR beta chain sequence. This entry comes from a study of blood T cell repertoires in COVID-19. The CDR3 contains 16 residues. The V gene's germline CDR1 is LGHNA and CDR2 YNFKEQ. V lost 4 bases to trimming and J lost 7 bases; unmatched junction nucleotides: 10. Data came from immunoSEQ multiplex PCR; TCRdb stores just in-frame clones and leaves some out. The sample includes approximately 250,000 clones, 75% to 90% seen only once; the top ten take over 3%. Sequenced sample: PBMCs or T cells enriched from blood (not recorded which). This chain links TRBV4-2 with TRBJ1-6, with 7 bases that match TRBD1. The receptor was derived from a woman in her forties who had been exposed to COVID-19. CDR3 DNA sequence: TGTGCCAGCAGCCTAGAAGGACAGGCGCTGAATTCACCCCTCCACTTT. Protein product: CASSLEGQALNSPLHF.